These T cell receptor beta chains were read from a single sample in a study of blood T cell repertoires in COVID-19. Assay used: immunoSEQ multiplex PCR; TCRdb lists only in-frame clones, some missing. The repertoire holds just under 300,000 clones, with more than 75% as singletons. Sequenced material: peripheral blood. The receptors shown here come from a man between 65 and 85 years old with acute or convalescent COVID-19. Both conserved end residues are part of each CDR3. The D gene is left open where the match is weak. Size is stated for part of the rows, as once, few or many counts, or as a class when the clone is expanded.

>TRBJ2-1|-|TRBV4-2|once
CASSGGYEQFF
TGTGCCAGCAGCGGAGGTTATGAGCAGTTCTTC
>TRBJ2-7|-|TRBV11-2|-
CASSLARARGYEQYF
TGTGCCAGCAGCTTAGCAAGGGCGAGAGGGTACGAGCAGTACTTC
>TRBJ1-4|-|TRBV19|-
CASHRTGTTNEKLFF
TGTGCCAGTCATAGAACAGGGACAACTAATGAAAAACTGTTTTTT
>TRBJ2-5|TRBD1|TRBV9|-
CASSRDRGGETQYF
TGTGCCAGCAGCCGGGACAGGGGAGGGGAGACCCAGTACTTC
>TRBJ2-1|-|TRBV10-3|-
CAISEGQGNEQFF
TGTGCCATCAGTGAGGGGCAGGGGAACGAGCAGTTCTTC
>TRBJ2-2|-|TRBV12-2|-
CASRRGNTGELFF
TGTGCAAGTCGCAGGGGGAACACCGGGGAGCTGTTTTTT
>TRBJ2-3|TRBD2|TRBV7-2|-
CASSLYGRVLRDTQYF
TGTGCCAGCAGCTTATACGGGAGGGTCCTTCGAGATACGCAGTATTTT
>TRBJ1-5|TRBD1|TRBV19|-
CASRGQGTGSFLSNQPQHF
TGTGCCAGTAGGGGTCAGGGGACAGGGTCCTTCCTTAGCAATCAGCCCCAGCATTTT
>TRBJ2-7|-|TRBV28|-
CASRQSYEQYF
TGTGCCAGCAGACAATCCTACGAGCAGTACTTC
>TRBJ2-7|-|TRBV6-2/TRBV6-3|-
CASSTPAGGNFEQYF
TGTGCCAGCAGTACACCAGCGGGTGGTAATTTCGAGCAGTACTTC
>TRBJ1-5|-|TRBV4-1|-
CASSQGLQYNQPQHF
TGCGCCAGCAGCCAAGGTCTACAGTACAATCAGCCCCAGCATTTT
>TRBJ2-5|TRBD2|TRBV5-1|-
CASSYGGGEEETQYF
TGCGCCAGCAGCTATGGCGGGGGGGAGGAAGAGACCCAGTACTTC
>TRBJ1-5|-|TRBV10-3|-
CAISQGPDQPQHF
TGTGCCATCAGCCAGGGTCCGGATCAGCCCCAGCATTTT
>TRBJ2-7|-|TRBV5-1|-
CASSAGSYDGSYEQYF
TGCGCCAGCAGCGCGGGATCCTACGATGGCTCCTACGAGCAGTACTTC
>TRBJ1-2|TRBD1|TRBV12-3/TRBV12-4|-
CASSLQGVGYTF
TGTGCCAGCAGTTTACAGGGGGTTGGCTACACCTTC
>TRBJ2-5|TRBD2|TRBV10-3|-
CAISESRAGGRETQYF
TGTGCCATCAGTGAGTCAAGGGCGGGAGGTCGAGAGACCCAGTACTTC
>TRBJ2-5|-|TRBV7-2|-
CASSLAGGPLETQYF
TGTGCCAGCAGCTTAGCGGGAGGACCCCTGGAGACCCAGTACTTC
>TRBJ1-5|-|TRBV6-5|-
CASSSREGNNQPQHF
TGTGCCAGCAGTTCGCGGGAGGGGAACAATCAGCCCCAGCATTTT
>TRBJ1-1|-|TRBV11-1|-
CASSLFTQPNTEAFF
TGTGCCAGCAGCTTGTTTACACAGCCGAACACTGAAGCTTTCTTT
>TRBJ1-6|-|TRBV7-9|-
CASSLVGSSAGSYNSPLHF
TGTGCCAGCAGCTTAGTAGGCTCCTCCGCCGGGTCCTATAATTCACCCCTCCACTTT
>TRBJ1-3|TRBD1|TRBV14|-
CASSPLTGYRNTIYF
TGTGCCAGCAGCCCTTTGACAGGGTATAGAAACACCATATATTTT
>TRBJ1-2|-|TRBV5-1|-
CASSLDGRERGYTF
TGCGCCAGCAGCTTGGACGGCAGGGAAAGGGGCTACACCTTC
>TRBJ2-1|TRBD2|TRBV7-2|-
CASSLAGGVYNEQFF
TGTGCCAGCAGCTTAGCGGGGGGGGTCTACAATGAGCAGTTCTTC
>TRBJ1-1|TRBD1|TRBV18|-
CASSPFRGTEAFF
TGTGCCAGCTCACCATTCAGGGGGACTGAAGCTTTCTTT
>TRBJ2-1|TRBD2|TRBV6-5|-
CASSKLAGGPREQFF
TGTGCCAGCAGTAAACTAGCGGGAGGGCCACGGGAGCAGTTCTTC
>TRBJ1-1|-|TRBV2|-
CASGNRLVGYTEAFF
TGTGCCAGCGGCAACAGGTTGGTTGGGTACACTGAAGCTTTCTTT
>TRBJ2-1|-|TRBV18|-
CASSRTRNSYNEQFF
TGTGCCAGCTCAAGGACAAGGAACTCCTACAATGAGCAGTTCTTC
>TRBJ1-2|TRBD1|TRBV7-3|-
CASSLSPTGEYGYTF
TGTGCCAGCAGCTTATCGCCGACAGGGGAGTATGGCTACACCTTC
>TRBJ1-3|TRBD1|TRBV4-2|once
CASSQDRGNGNTIYF
TGTGCCAGCAGCCAAGACAGGGGGAATGGAAACACCATATATTTT
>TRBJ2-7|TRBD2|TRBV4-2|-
CASSQDPLGLAGVRYEQYF
TGTGCCAGCAGCCAAGATCCCCTGGGACTAGCGGGAGTACGGTACGAGCAGTACTTC
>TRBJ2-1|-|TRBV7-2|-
CASTPRRSGDEQFF
TGTGCCAGCACCCCTCGGAGGAGTGGGGATGAGCAGTTCTTC
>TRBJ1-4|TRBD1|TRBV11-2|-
CASSLGEDRVYEKLFF
TGTGCCAGCAGCTTAGGTGAGGACAGGGTTTACGAAAAACTGTTTTTT
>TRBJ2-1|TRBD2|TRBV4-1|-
CASSSTSRSYNEQFF
TGCGCCAGCAGCTCGACTAGCCGCTCCTACAATGAGCAGTTCTTC
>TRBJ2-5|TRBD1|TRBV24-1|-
CATSDTRTGQETQYF
TGTGCCACCAGTGACACCCGGACAGGGCAAGAGACCCAGTACTTC
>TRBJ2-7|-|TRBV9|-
CASSANRDFSYEQYF
TGTGCCAGCAGCGCAAATCGGGACTTCTCCTACGAGCAGTACTTC
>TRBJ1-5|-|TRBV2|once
CASSGGPNQPQHF
TGTGCCAGCAGTGGCGGGCCGAATCAGCCCCAGCATTTT
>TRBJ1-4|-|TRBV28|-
CASSFSRGRRNEKLFF
TGTGCCAGCAGTTTTTCCAGGGGAAGGAGGAATGAAAAACTGTTTTTT